This passage covers 32 T cell receptor beta chains from one sample sequenced in a study of spatial heterogeneity in lung cancer. Time point: sample taken at primary tumor resection. No cell sorting; template was whole RNA from tumor, lung tissue or PBMC. TCRdb ran MiXCR on the 5' RACE reads and lists one entry per CDR3 protein. Among roughly 48,000 distinct CDR3 sequences listed, around 5.2% were seen once. Sequencing was performed on PBMCs, taken at surgery. The source is a male donor with early-stage non-small cell lung cancer.

This clonotype was recorded at least ten times. This chain uses TRBV2 with TRBJ1-1; 7 positions agree with TRBD1. The germline CDR1 and CDR2 sequences are SNHLY and FYNNEI. This CDR3 comprises 13 residues. With 5 bases clipped from V and 3 bases from J, the junction kept 3 bases outside the gene matches. CDR3 coding DNA: TGTGCCAGCAGTAAAGACAGGGACACTGAAGCTTTCTTT. Amino acids: CASSKDRDTEAFF.

This clonotype was recorded once. A much larger clone sits a single nucleotide away, making a read error possible. The genes are TRBV11-1 and TRBJ2-2; D remains unclear. Looked up from germline, CDR1 is SGHAT and CDR2 is FQDESV (reference sequence). The CDR3 spans 14 residues. The V gene lost 5 bases and the J gene lost 0 bases, with 7 bases spanning the gap. The CDR3 loop reads CASSGTANTGELFF. In DNA form, the CDR3 reads TGTGCCAGCAGCGGAACTGCGAACACCGGGGAGCTGTTTTTT.

This clonotype was recorded at least ten times. V gene TRBV7-2 combines with J gene TRBJ1-1, with 7 bases aligning to TRBD1. V lost 4 bases, J lost 4 bases, and 6 bases stayed unmatched. Germline values: CDR1 SGHTA, CDR2 FQGNSA. CDR3 length equals 14 residues. The CDR3 loop is CASSSQGDGTEAFF. As DNA, the CDR3 is TGTGCCAGCAGCTCCCAGGGGGATGGCACTGAAGCTTTCTTT.

This clonotype was seen ten or more times. The J gene is TRBJ2-7, the V gene TRBV10-3, with TRBD1 matching over 8 bases. J was trimmed by 0 bases and V by 6 bases; bases with no gene match: 4. Germline V gene data show CDR1 as ENHRY and CDR2 as SYGVKD. This CDR3 spans 14 amino acids. The CDR3 DNA reads TGTGCCATCAGCACAGGGGGTGACTCCTACGAGCAGTACTTC. It specifies CAISTGGDSYEQYF.

In this sample, this clonotype turned up many times. The J gene is TRBJ1-2, the V gene TRBV7-9; 7 bases agree with TRBD1. This CDR3 region has 15 residues. Unmatched junction bases numbered 6, after V lost 1 base and J lost 4 bases. Germline CDR1 and CDR2: SEHNR and FQNEAQ (reference sequence). The CDR3 spells CASSLGAGTAYGYTF. In nucleotides, the CDR3 is TGTGCCAGCAGCTTAGGTGCCGGGACAGCCTATGGCTACACCTTC.

This clonotype was counted many times. This sequence joins TRBV18 and TRBJ2-7, with D maybe TRBD1 (5 bases). There are 14 residues in the CDR3. V shed 0 bases and J shed 2 bases, with 8 bases lying between them. In germline, CDR1 is KGHSH, CDR2 LQKENI. CDR3 region: CASSPPAGTYEQYF. In DNA form, the CDR3 reads TGTGCCAGCTCACCACCGGCAGGGACCTACGAGCAGTACTTC.

This clonotype was recorded at least ten times. This chain links TRBV20-1 with TRBJ2-2; D is unresolved. The V gene lost 0 bases and the J gene lost 8 bases, with 7 bases spanning the gap. CDR1 and CDR2 (germline): DFQATT, SNEGSKA (reference sequence). The length of the CDR3 is 12 residues. In nucleotides, the CDR3 is TGCAGTGCTAGAGATCTGGCTGGGGAGCTGTTTTTT. This gives the protein CSARDLAGELFF.

This clonotype came up many times. The rearrangement joins TRBV28 to TRBJ1-2, with a possible D match to TRBD1 (6 bases). The V gene lost 2 bases and the J gene lost 13 bases, with 17 bases spanning the gap. The length of the CDR3 is 13 residues. CDR1 and CDR2 (germline): MDHEN, SYDVKM. This chain's CDR3 is CASSLGYDRPSTF. The CDR3, as DNA: TGTGCCAGCAGTTTAGGATATGACAGGCCATCCACCTTC.

This clonotype was recorded many times. The chain is built from TRBV7-2 and TRBJ2-2; D is uncertain. Germline V CDR1 and CDR2: SGHTA, FQGNSA. V shed 2 bases and J shed 4 bases, with 11 bases lying between them. The CDR3 sequence is 15 residues long. The CDR3 DNA reads as TGTGCCAGCAGCTTATACTTGAGTCGCACCGGGGAGCTGTTTTTT. Protein product: CASSLYLSRTGELFF.

This clonotype has only a few counts. The rearrangement links TRBV4-2 to TRBJ1-5, with no clear D. Germline V gene data show CDR1 as LGHNA and CDR2 as YNFKEQ. This CDR3 region has 15 residues. V lost 5 bases and J 1 base, leaving 12 bases between the germline ends. CDR3: CASSASVASNQPQHF. CDR3 DNA: TGTGCCAGCAGCGCCAGCGTCGCGAGCAATCAGCCCCAGCATTTT.

This clonotype was recorded many times. The CDR3 DNA reads TGCAGTGCCCTCCTTTGGGGGTTAGGGTACGAGCAGTACTTC. Its protein is CSALLWGLGYEQYF. The chain is built from TRBV20-1 and TRBJ2-7; the D call may be TRBD1 or TRBD2 (5 bases each). The CDR3 covers 14 residues. Trimming stripped 6 bases from V and 4 bases from J, with 19 bases between. The germline V gene encodes CDR1 DFQATT and CDR2 SNEGSKA (reference sequence).

This clonotype was counted ten times or more. This chain connects TRBV20-1 to TRBJ2-5, with D possibly being TRBD1 (5 bases). Trimming took 6 bases from V and 1 from J, leaving 12 bases between them. Germline V gives CDR1 DFQATT, CDR2 SNEGSKA (reference sequence). This CDR3 region has 13 residues. The chain's CDR3 is CSAPRQPQETQYF. The CDR3 DNA reads as TGCAGTGCCCCTCGACAGCCCCAAGAGACCCAGTACTTC.

This clonotype showed up many times. The chain links TRBV19 to TRBJ2-5, with TRBD1 matching 7 bases. CDR3 length equals 17 residues. Per germline, CDR1 LNHDA and CDR2 SQIVND (reference sequence). Trimming removed 1 base from V and 2 bases from J; junction bases left unmatched: 10. CDR3 residues: CASSIAPPDRPQETQYF. CDR3 nucleotides: TGTGCCAGTAGTATAGCCCCCCCGGACAGGCCACAAGAGACCCAGTACTTC.

This clonotype was seen at least ten times. V and J are TRBV20-1 and TRBJ2-7; D remains ambiguous. The length of the CDR3 is 13 residues. The V end was cut by 3 bases, the J end by 6 bases, with 15 bases between. Germline lookup yields CDR1 DFQATT and CDR2 SNEGSKA (reference sequence). The CDR3 DNA sequence: TGCAGTGCTAGCCCCACGCAGTCCAGCGAGCAGTACTTC. Translated: CSASPTQSSEQYF.

This clonotype was counted many times. This sequence may be a read error, since a much larger clone differs from it by one base. The CDR3: CASSLDPDITGNQTQHF. CDR3 nucleotides: TGTGCCAGCAGCTTAGACCCCGACATCACTGGCAATCAGACCCAGCATTTT. The rearrangement joins TRBV7-2 to TRBJ1-5; D is unresolved. The CDR3 is made up of 17 amino acids. The germline gives CDR1 SGHTA, CDR2 FQGNSA.

Ten or more counts support this clonotype. This chain links TRBV7-3 with TRBJ2-6; weak D call: TRBD1 (6 bases). Germline CDR1 reads SGHTA; CDR2 reads FQGTGA. V gave up 4 bases and J gave up 4 bases, with 14 bases separating them. CDR3 length equals 16 residues. This chain's CDR3 is CASSSEQGPGANVLTF. The CDR3 DNA is TGTGCCAGCAGCTCAGAACAGGGTCCCGGGGCCAACGTCCTGACTTTC.

V gene TRBV7-8 combines with J gene TRBJ2-1; unclear D gene. CDR1 is SGHVS and CDR2 is FQNEAQ in the germline V gene. V lost 8 bases, J lost 0 bases, and 14 bases lay in between. This CDR3 comprises 15 residues. This CDR3 reads CASGRLWSSYNEQFF. The CDR3 DNA follows: TGTGCCAGCGGCCGACTTTGGAGCTCCTACAATGAGCAGTTCTTC.

Note on this clonotype: A much larger clone lies a single base off, so this may be a read error. The chain links TRBV2 to TRBJ1-1; 7 nucleotides line up with TRBD1. Germline V gene data show CDR1 as SNHLY and CDR2 as FYNNEI. CDR3 length: 12 amino acids. The CDR3 region is CAGGQGGTEDFF. The CDR3 DNA sequence: TGTGCCGGAGGGCAGGGGGGCACTGAAGATTTCTTT.

This clonotype was seen more than once but under ten times. The rearrangement joins TRBV3-1 to TRBJ2-3; 11 bases agree with TRBD2. Trimming removed 1 base from V and 2 bases from J; junction bases left unmatched: 2. Germline CDR1 reads LGHDT; CDR2 reads YNNKEL (reference sequence). The CDR3 is 16 amino acids. CDR3 nucleotides: TGTGCCAGCAGCCAAGGACTAGCGGGATACACAGATACGCAGTATTTT. As protein: CASSQGLAGYTDTQYF.

This clonotype was counted only a few times. CDR3 residues: CASSEDRDEQYF. CDR3 DNA sequence: TGTGCCAGCAGCGAAGACAGGGACGAGCAGTACTTC. This chain joins TRBV11-2 and TRBJ2-7, with 7 bases lining up with TRBD1. The CDR3 contains 12 residues. Germline CDR1 reads SGHAT; CDR2 reads FQNNGV. Trimming removed 5 bases from V and 5 bases from J; junction bases left unmatched: 3.

The chain couples TRBV5-4 to TRBJ2-5; the match to TRBD2 covers 7 bases. The CDR3 runs 13 residues. The germline CDR1 and CDR2 sequences are SGHNT and YYREEE (reference sequence). V lost 4 bases, J lost 9 bases, and 9 bases stayed unmatched. CDR3 bases: TGTGCCAGCAGCCGGGACCCGGCGGGGGCCCAGTACTTC. It codes for CASSRDPAGAQYF.

In its sample, this clonotype was seen a few times. The chain joins TRBV12-3 or TRBV12-4 to TRBJ2-1, with TRBD1 as a possible D gene (6 bases). V lost 1 base and J 9 bases, leaving 10 bases between the germline ends. This CDR3 is built from 13 residues. CDR3 protein: CASSLGARGEQFF. CDR3 sequence (DNA): TGTGCCAGCAGTTTAGGCGCCAGGGGTGAGCAGTTCTTC.

Many counts were recorded for this clonotype. V and J are TRBV12-3 or TRBV12-4 and TRBJ2-7; 7 nucleotides match TRBD2. The CDR3 runs 16 residues. Trimming took 7 bases from V and 4 from J; bases not matched to a gene: 16. CDR3 protein: CASTLSGGLGIYEQYF. The CDR3 coding sequence is TGTGCCAGCACCTTATCCGGAGGACTAGGTATATACGAGCAGTACTTC.

This clonotype has a count of ten or more. The chain employs TRBV7-2 and TRBJ2-1, with 14 bases fitting TRBD2. Germline V CDR1 and CDR2: SGHTA, FQGNSA. The junction had 9 bases not matched to a gene; V was cut back by 3 bases and J by 5 bases. The CDR3 runs 18 residues. Here the CDR3 DNA reads TGTGCCAGCAGCTTTTTGGGACTAGCGGGAGAGGCTGACAATGAGCAGTTCTTC. Translated: CASSFLGLAGEADNEQFF.

In this sample, this clonotype turned up many times. The chain combines TRBV29-1 with TRBJ1-1, with D unresolved. In germline, CDR1 is SQVTM, CDR2 ANQGSEA. With 1 base removed from V and 5 bases from J, the gap between germline ends came to 14 bases. CDR3 size: 14 residues. For the CDR3, the DNA is TGCAGCGTTGAAGGACCCCTCCGGCGGACTGAAGCTTTCTTT. Amino acid sequence: CSVEGPLRRTEAFF.

Ten or more counts support this clonotype. This chain connects TRBV9 to TRBJ1-4; 9 bases map to TRBD1. Germline CDR1 SGDLS, CDR2 YYNGEE. The ends lost 3 bases at V and 8 bases at J; junction bases unmatched: 8. CDR3 length equals 15 residues. The CDR3 spells CASSGSGDRAEKLFF. As DNA, the CDR3 is TGTGCCAGCAGCGGGTCGGGGGACAGGGCCGAAAAACTGTTTTTT. Together with reference TRBV9 and TRBJ1-4, the CDR3 gives the full variable domain: DSGVTQTPKHLITATGQRVTLRCSPRSGDLSVYWYQQSLDQGLQFLIQYYNGEERAKGNILERFSAQQFPDLHSELNLSSLELGDSALYFCASSGSGDRAEKLFFGSGTQLSVL.

This clonotype occurred many times. J is TRBJ2-1 and V is TRBV4-2; D possibly corresponds to TRBD1 (6 bases). Trimming cost V 0 bases and J 8 bases, with 14 bases left between them. Germline V gene sequence: CDR1 LGHNA, CDR2 YNFKEQ. This CDR3 is built from 15 residues. CDR3 sequence: CASSQDWPGHYEQFF. The CDR3, as DNA: TGTGCCAGCAGCCAAGATTGGCCGGGACACTATGAGCAGTTCTTC.

Points on this clonotype: Likely a read error: the CDR3 ends without its conserved phenylalanine or tryptophan. V gene TRBV30 combines with J gene TRBJ2-7; D gene unclear. Germline V gene sequence: CDR1 GTSNPN, CDR2 SVGIG (reference sequence). V lost 3 bases and J 4 bases, leaving 16 bases between the germline ends. This CDR3 has 14 residues. CDR3 bases: TGTGCCTGGAGCCGAGGACGCCTGGGGTACGAGCAGTACCTC. Its translation: CAWSRGRLGYEQYL.

The CDR3 protein is CASSFGSAVTDTQYF. CDR3 coding DNA: TGTGCCAGCAGCTTTGGGAGTGCCGTTACAGATACGCAGTATTTT. The rearrangement uses TRBV5-5 and TRBJ2-3; TRBD2 might be the D (5 bases). The germline V gene encodes CDR1 SGHKS and CDR2 YYEKEE (reference sequence). V lost 2 bases and J 3 bases, leaving 13 bases between the germline ends. CDR3 size: 15 residues.

This clonotype was found a few times. The V gene is TRBV12-3 or TRBV12-4, the J gene TRBJ1-1; 7 bases fit TRBD1. The CDR3 extends over 16 amino acids. The junction had 9 bases not matched to a gene; V was cut back by 4 bases and J by 1 base. The CDR3 DNA follows: TGTGCCAGCAGTTCCGGACAGGAGGCCCGGAACACTGAAGCTTTCTTT. The encoded protein is CASSSGQEARNTEAFF.

This clonotype was found many times. The chain joins TRBV10-3 to TRBJ2-3, with 8 bases lining up with TRBD2. This CDR3 has 15 amino acids. Germline assignment: CDR1 ENHRY and CDR2 SYGVKD. V shed 0 bases, J shed 4 bases, and the junction held 3 bases outside the gene matches. This CDR3 reads CAISESLAVADTQYF. CDR3 bases: TGTGCCATCAGTGAGTCACTAGCGGTCGCAGATACGCAGTATTTT.

This clonotype has a count of ten or more. The gene calls are TRBV7-9 and TRBJ2-7; TRBD2 matches at 15 bases. This CDR3 comprises 17 residues. V shed 5 bases and J 2 bases; nucleotides not matched to a gene: 7. Germline CDR1 reads SEHNR; CDR2 reads FQNEAQ (reference sequence). CDR3 loop: CASSPGTSGRWAYEQYF. CDR3 DNA: TGTGCCAGCAGCCCAGGGACTAGCGGGAGGTGGGCCTACGAGCAGTACTTC.